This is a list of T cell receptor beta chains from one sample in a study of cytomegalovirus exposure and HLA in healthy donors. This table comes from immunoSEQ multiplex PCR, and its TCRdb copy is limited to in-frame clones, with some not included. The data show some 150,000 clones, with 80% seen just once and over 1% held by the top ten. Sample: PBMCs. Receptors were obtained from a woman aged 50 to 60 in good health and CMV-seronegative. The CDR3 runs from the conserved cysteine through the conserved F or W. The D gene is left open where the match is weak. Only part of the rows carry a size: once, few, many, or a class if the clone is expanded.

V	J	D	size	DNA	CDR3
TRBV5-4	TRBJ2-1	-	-	TGTGCCAGCAGCTTGGGGGGCCTCCCCGCCTACAATGAGCAGTTCTTC	CASSLGGLPAYNEQFF
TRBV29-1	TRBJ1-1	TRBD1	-	TGCAGCGTGGGAAGGACAGGGGAAGCTTTCTTT	CSVGRTGEAFF
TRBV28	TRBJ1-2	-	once	TGTGCCAGCAGTCCCCGAGCGTATGGCTACACCTTC	CASSPRAYGYTF
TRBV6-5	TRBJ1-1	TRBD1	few	TGTGCCAGCAACAGGGGTAACACTGAAGCTTTCTTT	CASNRGNTEAFF
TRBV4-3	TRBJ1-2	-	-	TGCGCCAGCAGCTGGGGGCAGGGTGCGGACTATGGCTACACCTTC	CASSWGQGADYGYTF
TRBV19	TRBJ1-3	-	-	TGTGCCAGTAGACCCGGGGCTGGAAACACCATATATTTT	CASRPGAGNTIYF
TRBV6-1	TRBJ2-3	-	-	TGTGCCAGCGAAGCCGGGACTTCGAAGGACACGCAGTATTTT	CASEAGTSKDTQYF
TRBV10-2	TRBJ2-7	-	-	TGCGCCAGCAGTGACTACGTGACAGGGACTTTCAACGAGCAGTACTTC	CASSDYVTGTFNEQYF
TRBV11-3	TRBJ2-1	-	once	TGTGCCAGCAGCTTAGAACAGTTCAATGAGCAGTTCTTC	CASSLEQFNEQFF
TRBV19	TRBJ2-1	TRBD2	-	TGTGCCAGTAGTATAGCGGCTAGCGGGAGCTACAATGAGCAGTTCTTC	CASSIAASGSYNEQFF
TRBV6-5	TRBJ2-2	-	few	TGTGCCAGCAGTTACCTCCCGTCGAGCACCGGGGAGCTGTTTTTT	CASSYLPSSTGELFF
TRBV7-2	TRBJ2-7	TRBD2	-	TGTGCCAGCAGCATCCAAGCGGGAGGGCCTTCCGAGCAGTACTTC	CASSIQAGGPSEQYF
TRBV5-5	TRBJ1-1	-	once	TGTGCCAGCAGCTTTCCCGATGGCAGGGTCAACACTGAAGCTTTCTTT	CASSFPDGRVNTEAFF
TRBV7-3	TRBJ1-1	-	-	TGTGCCAGCAGCTTAAACCCGGTCCCGAACACTGAAGCTTTCTTT	CASSLNPVPNTEAFF
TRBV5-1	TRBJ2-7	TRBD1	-	TGCGCCAGCAGCGGAGGGGACAGGTACTACGAGCAGTACTTC	CASSGGDRYYEQYF
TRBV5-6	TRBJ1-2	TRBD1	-	TGTGCCAGCAGCTTGGGGGGCCTTGGACAGGGGGACAGGTACACCTTC	CASSLGGLGQGDRYTF
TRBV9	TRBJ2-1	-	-	TGTGCCAGCAGCCCCTCTAGGGGCTCCTACAATGAGCAGTTCTTC	CASSPSRGSYNEQFF
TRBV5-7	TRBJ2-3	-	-	TGTGCCAGCAGCTTGGTGGTCAGGGTCACAGATACGCAGTATTTT	CASSLVVRVTDTQYF
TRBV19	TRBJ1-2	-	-	TGTGCCAGTAGTATCGACAAGACACAGAAACTCAACTATGGCTACACCTTC	CASSIDKTQKLNYGYTF
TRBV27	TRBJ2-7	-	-	TGTGCCAGCAGTTTGGTTCCTACGCCCTACGAGCAGTACTTC	CASSLVPTPYEQYF
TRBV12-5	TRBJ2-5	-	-	TGTGCTAGTGGTTTGGGAGTAGCGGCTCAAGAGACCCAGTACTTC	CASGLGVAAQETQYF
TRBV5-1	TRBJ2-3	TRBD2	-	TGCGCCAGCATGAAACTAGCGGGAGATACGCAGTATTTT	CASMKLAGDTQYF
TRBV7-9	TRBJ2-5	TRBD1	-	TGTGCCAGCAGCTTAGCCCTGGGACAGGGGTGGACCCAGTACTTC	CASSLALGQGWTQYF
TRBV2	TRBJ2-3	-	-	TGTGCCAGCAGAGAGTGGGACTTAAGCACAGATACGCAGTATTTT	CASREWDLSTDTQYF
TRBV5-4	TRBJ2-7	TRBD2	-	TGTGCCAGCAGCTCTCGGACTAGCGGGAACGAGCAGTACTTC	CASSSRTSGNEQYF
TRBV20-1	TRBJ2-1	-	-	TGCAGTGCTAGCTTGAATGAGCAGTTCTTC	CSASLNEQFF
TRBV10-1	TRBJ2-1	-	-	TGCGCCAGCAGTGAAGGGGTCCGTGAGCAGTTCTTC	CASSEGVREQFF
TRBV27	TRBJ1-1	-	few	TGTGCCAGCAGTTCCCCGACAAAGAACACTGAAGCTTTCTTT	CASSSPTKNTEAFF
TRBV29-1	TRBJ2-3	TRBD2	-	TGCAGCGTTGATCCTGGGACTAGCGGGGGAGATACGCAGTATTTT	CSVDPGTSGGDTQYF
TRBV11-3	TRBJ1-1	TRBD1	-	TGTGCCAGCAGCTTAAGGGCAGGGGGCGCGTCGAACACTGAAGCTTTCTTT	CASSLRAGGASNTEAFF
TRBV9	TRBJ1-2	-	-	TGTGCCAGCAGCGATTTCAGCTATGGCTACACCTTC	CASSDFSYGYTF
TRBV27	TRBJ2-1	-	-	TGTGCCAGCACCCCGAGGGGGTACAATGAGCAGTTCTTC	CASTPRGYNEQFF
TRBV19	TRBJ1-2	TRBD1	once	TGTGCCAGCAGTCCAGACAGGGGCGTGAACTATGGCTACACCTTC	CASSPDRGVNYGYTF
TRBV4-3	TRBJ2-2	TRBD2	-	TGCGCCAGCAGCCGGAAGCGGGGTGTTAAGGGCGGGGAGCTGTTTTTT	CASSRKRGVKGGELFF
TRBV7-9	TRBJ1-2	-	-	TGTGCCAGCCGGTCCCTAGATAAGGCTGGCTACACCTTC	CASRSLDKAGYTF
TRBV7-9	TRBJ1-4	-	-	TGTGCCAGCAGCTTAGTTACGGAGAGGGAAAAACTGTTTTTT	CASSLVTEREKLFF
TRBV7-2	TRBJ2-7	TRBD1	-	TGTGCCAGCAGCAGAAGGGGACAGGGTTACTACGAGCAGTACTTC	CASSRRGQGYYEQYF
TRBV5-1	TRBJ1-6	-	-	TGCGCCAGCAGCCTGGGCGTTGGTGCTCCCCTCCACTTT	CASSLGVGAPLHF
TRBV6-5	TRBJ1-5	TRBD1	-	TGTGCCAGCAGAACAGGGGGCCTTGGCAATCAGCCCCAGCATTTT	CASRTGGLGNQPQHF
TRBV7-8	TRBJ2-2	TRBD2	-	TGTGCCAGCCGGGGACTAGTCACCGGGGAGCTGTTTTTT	CASRGLVTGELFF
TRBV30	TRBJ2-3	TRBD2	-	TGTGCCTGGAGTGTATTAGCGGGGGGAATCACAGATACGCAGTATTTT	CAWSVLAGGITDTQYF
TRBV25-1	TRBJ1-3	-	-	TGTGCCAGCAGTGATGGTCAGATTTATTCTGGAAACACCATATATTTT	CASSDGQIYSGNTIYF
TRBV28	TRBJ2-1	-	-	TGTGCCAGCAGTATCTTCCCAGAGGCGCACAATGAGCAGTTCTTC	CASSIFPEAHNEQFF
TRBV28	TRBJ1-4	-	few	TGTGCCAGCAGTTGGGGGGTTCCTGAAAAACTGTTTTTT	CASSWGVPEKLFF
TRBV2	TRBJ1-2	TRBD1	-	TGTGCCAGCATGAGGGGACAGGACCTTAACTATGGCTACACCTTC	CASMRGQDLNYGYTF
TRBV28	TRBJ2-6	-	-	TGTGCCAGCAGTTTCGGCAGGGGTAGCTCTGGGGCCAACGTCCTGACTTTC	CASSFGRGSSGANVLTF
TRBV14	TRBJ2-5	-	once	TGTGCCAGCAGCCGTACTAGCAGTCGTCAGACCCAGTACTTC	CASSRTSSRQTQYF
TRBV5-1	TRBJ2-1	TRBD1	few	TGCGCCAGCACCGGGACAGGGGGTTACAATGAGCAGTTCTTC	CASTGTGGYNEQFF
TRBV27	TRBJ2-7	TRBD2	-	TGTGCCAGCAGTTTACGTCCCGGGACTAGCCAGGAGTACTTC	CASSLRPGTSQEYF